This TCR beta chain was documented in a study of blood T cells in healthy people across ages. This clonotype has more than one count but fewer than ten. Its specificity is unknown. Overall study findings and caveats: Diversity was higher, and naive CD4+ cells more numerous, in long-lived donors than in aged donors.

Alongside a J-beta primer mix, a sample-barcoded 5' primer served in a second PCR lasting about 7 to 12 cycles. In TCRdb, the 5' RACE reads were re-called with MiXCR into one record per CDR3 protein. The sample has 750,000 to 850,000 distinct CDR3 sequences, around 25% seen once. The study recruited healthy Caucasian donors from Russia who were aged about 6 to 90. Every donor gave about 9 milliliters of peripheral blood. The CDR3 consists of 16 residues. Trimming took 1 base from V and 1 from J, leaving 10 bases between them. Germline V lookup: CDR1 SGHTA, CDR2 FQGNSA. These sequences were also reported in another study, on T cells of mothers and their children. That report notes: Reads obtained per mother exceeded 8.5 million TCR beta CDR3 reads, with approximately 3 million obtained per child.

The genes are TRBV7-2 and TRBJ2-2; the D gene is possibly TRBD1 (5 bases). The sequenced sample was blood. This receptor was obtained from a boy younger than 18 in good health. CDR3: CASSLGQTVNTGELFF. CDR3 DNA sequence: TGTGCCAGCAGCTTAGGACAGACAGTGAACACCGGGGAGCTGTTTTTT.